A single sample is the source of the 7 T cell receptor beta chains below, sequenced in a study of T cells expressing NK-cell markers. From its re-call of the 5' RACE reads, TCRdb lists each CDR3 protein once, without DNA. This listing includes about 160,000 distinct CDR3 sequences. The sequencing sample was made of blood T cells: a sorted CD56 or NKG2C T cell subset, CD4+ or CD8+ T cells, or bulk PBMC T cells (not recorded which). The receptors come from a woman between 18 and 70 years old in good health.

The chain uses TRBV28 and TRBJ1-2; the TCRdb D gene call, TRBD1, has no DNA to confirm it. This CDR3 has 17 amino acids. Germline V CDR1 and CDR2: MDHEN, SYDVKM. The CDR3 reads CASTPRQGSGGDYGYTF.

The CDR3 loop is CASSFSGSWNNEQFF. The rearrangement uses TRBV7-2 and TRBJ2-1. The germline V gene has CDR1 SGHTA and CDR2 FQGNSA. The CDR3 consists of 15 residues.

The CDR3 here is CSARGTGSLEGEAFF. The chain combines TRBV20-1 with TRBJ1-1; TCRdb names TRBD1, which stays unverified in the absence of DNA. This CDR3 has 15 amino acids. Germline CDR1 is DFQATT and CDR2 is SNEGSKA (reference sequence).

This rearrangement joins TRBV4-1 to TRBJ1-6. The CDR3 length is 14 residues. CDR1 MGHRA and CDR2 YSYEKL come from the germline V gene. The chain's CDR3 is CASSHPIDNSPLHF.

V gene TRBV2 combines with J gene TRBJ2-7; TCRdb names TRBD1, which stays unverified in the absence of DNA. The CDR3 length is 16 residues. Germline assignment: CDR1 SNHLY and CDR2 FYNNEI. The CDR3 protein is CASKVLYGQGDYEQYF.

V usage is TRBV20-1 and J usage is TRBJ1-2. Germline assignment: CDR1 DFQATT and CDR2 SNEGSKA (reference sequence). This CDR3 has 13 residues. This CDR3 reads CSASKMSGHGYTF.

The chain carries TRBV12-3 or TRBV12-4 and TRBJ2-4; TCRdb selects TRBD1, and the lack of DNA leaves this call unchecked. This CDR3 contains 12 residues. The CDR3 is CATRAQGTIQYF.